Shown below are 17 T cell receptor beta chains from a single sample sequenced in a study of blood T cell repertoires in COVID-19. The assay was immunoSEQ multiplex PCR, and TCRdb's table has in-frame clones only and misses some. The sample lists more than 65,000 clones, roughly 80% occurring once. The sample was peripheral blood. The receptors derive from a woman older than 75 with acute or convalescent COVID-19.

This clone was recorded only once. CDR3 DNA: TGTGCCAGCAGCTCCCTACTAGCGGGGGGGCTGGATACGCAGTATTTT. It encodes CASSSLLAGGLDTQYF. This chain uses TRBV7-8 with TRBJ2-3; TRBD2 matches 13 bases. V trimming: 4 bases; J trimming: 6 bases; junction bases outside the gene matches: 7. The CDR3 spans 16 residues. Looked up from germline, CDR1 is SGHVS and CDR2 is FQNEAQ.

The V and J genes are TRBV12-3 or TRBV12-4 and TRBJ2-7; D gene ambiguous. V lost 8 bases to trimming and J lost 2 bases, with 13 bases between them. This CDR3 is 13 amino acids long. CDR3: CASFSAGTYEQYF. CDR3 sequence (DNA): TGTGCCAGCTTTTCGGCAGGTACCTACGAGCAGTACTTC.

The CDR3 DNA sequence: TGTGCCAGCAGTTTAGACAGGGGGCGGGAACAGCCCCAGCATTTT. It is translated as CASSLDRGREQPQHF. The chain employs TRBV27 and TRBJ1-5, with 10 nucleotides matching TRBD1. Trimming took 2 bases from V and 7 from J; bases not matched to a gene: 5. CDR1 MNHEY and CDR2 SMNVEV come from the germline V gene (reference sequence). This CDR3 contains 15 residues.

The chain has TRBV15 and TRBJ1-4, with a possible D match to TRBD1 (5 bases). The CDR3 contains 15 residues. Trimming took off 3 bases at V and 7 bases at J, with 15 bases between the two ends. Germline V gene data show CDR1 as LNHNV and CDR2 as YYDKDF (reference sequence). CDR3 region: CATSRRTNVPEKLFF. CDR3 nucleotide sequence: TGTGCCACCAGCAGGCGGACAAATGTCCCTGAAAAACTGTTTTTT. The full variable domain, its missing parts supplied by reference TRBV15 and TRBJ1-4, is DAMVIQNPRYQVTQFGKPVTLSCSQTLNHNVMYWYQQKSSQAPKLLFHYYDKDFNNEADTPDNFQSRRPNTSFCFLDIRSPGLGDTAMYLCATSRRTNVPEKLFFGSGTQLSVL.

This clone was counted only a few times. The rearrangement uses TRBV30 and TRBJ1-6; the D gene is possibly TRBD1 (5 bases). In germline, CDR1 is GTSNPN, CDR2 SVGIG (reference sequence). Trimming pared 0 bases from V and 5 bases from J, leaving 11 bases between. The CDR3 spans 15 residues. The CDR3 region is CAWSVGVVNNSPLHF. In DNA, the CDR3 is TGTGCCTGGAGTGTAGGGGTTGTGAATAATTCACCCCTCCACTTT.

CDR3 DNA sequence: TGTGCCAGCAGTTGGGACAGTACTGTCTCTGGAAACACCATATATTTT. Translated, it gives CASSWDSTVSGNTIYF. The rearrangement uses TRBV6-5 and TRBJ1-3; 7 bases are shared with TRBD1. The CDR3 extends over 16 amino acids. The germline V gene encodes CDR1 MNHEY and CDR2 SVGAGI. Trimming took 4 bases from V and 0 from J; bases not matched to a gene: 6.

This rearrangement joins TRBV27 to TRBJ2-3; 7 nucleotides match TRBD2. This CDR3 contains 14 residues. With V trimmed by 11 bases and J by 0 bases, 8 bases remained unmatched. Germline V lookup: CDR1 MNHEY, CDR2 SMNVEV (reference sequence). The CDR3 coding sequence is TGTGCCCACCAGGAGCGGGGTAGCACAGATACGCAGTATTTT. It is translated as CAHQERGSTDTQYF.

The V and J genes are TRBV30 and TRBJ1-3, with D hard to call. V dropped 3 bases and J dropped 0 bases, with 12 bases sitting between them. The CDR3 sequence is 15 residues long. Germline CDR1 is GTSNPN and CDR2 is SVGIG (reference sequence). In nucleotides, the CDR3 is TGTGCCTGGAGGAGGCTTGCCCACTCTGGAAACACCATATATTTT. The encoded protein is CAWRRLAHSGNTIYF.

The rearrangement links TRBV3-1 (or the pseudogene TRBV3-2) to TRBJ2-1; D is undetermined. This CDR3 has 15 amino acids. V lost 4 bases and J lost 0, with 10 bases in between. Germline CDR1 LGHDT, CDR2 YNNKEL (reference sequence). This chain's CDR3 is CASSPARSSYNEQFF. The CDR3 DNA sequence: TGTGCCAGCAGCCCCGCTAGGAGCTCCTACAATGAGCAGTTCTTC.

Only a few counts were recorded for this clone. The V gene is TRBV11-3, the J gene TRBJ1-1; weak D call: TRBD1 (6 bases). V was pared by 2 bases and J by 11 bases, with 15 bases between. The germline V gene has CDR1 SGHNT and CDR2 YENEEA. The CDR3 totals 13 residues. The CDR3 sequence is CASSLRGHSGAFF. The CDR3 region has the DNA TGTGCCAGCAGCTTAAGGGGACACTCGGGGGCTTTCTTT.

The chain joins TRBV7-2 to TRBJ1-2; possibly TRBD1 for D (5 bases). Trimming removed 0 bases at V and 7 bases at J, with 24 bases between. The CDR3 contains 18 residues. CDR1 and CDR2 (germline): SGHTA, FQGNSA. Written as DNA, the CDR3 is TGTGCCAGCAGCTTAGCGGTCACCCGACAGTCCGAAGACCGTGGCTACACCTTC. Its protein is CASSLAVTRQSEDRGYTF. The full variable domain, completed using reference TRBV7-2 and TRBJ1-2, is GAGVSQSPSNKVTEKGKDVELRCDPISGHTALYWYRQSLGQGLEFLIYFQGNSAPDKSGLPSDRFSAERTGGSVSTLTIQRTQQEDSAVYLCASSLAVTRQSEDRGYTFGSGTRLTVV.

This chain connects TRBV18 to TRBJ1-6; D call uncertain. The germline gives CDR1 KGHSH, CDR2 LQKENI. The V gene lost 1 base and the J gene lost 8 bases, with 12 bases spanning the gap. CDR3 length equals 15 residues. The CDR3 reads CASSPRLTADSPLHF. The CDR3, as DNA: TGTGCCAGCTCACCACGGTTAACAGCTGATTCACCCCTCCACTTT. The whole variable domain, filled in from reference TRBV18 and TRBJ1-6, reads NAGVMQNPRHLVRRRGQEARLRCSPMKGHSHVYWYRQLPEEGLKFMVYLQKENIIDESGMPKERFSAEFPKEGPSILRIQQVVRGDSAAYFCASSPRLTADSPLHFGNGTRLTVT.

In its sample, this clone was seen once. The chain combines TRBV4-1 with TRBJ1-6; 7 positions match TRBD1. The CDR3 sequence is 14 residues long. Germline V CDR1 and CDR2: MGHRA, YSYEKL. V trimming: 4 bases; J trimming: 5 bases; junction bases outside the gene matches: 2. The CDR3 sequence is CASSPGQDNSPLHF. CDR3 DNA: TGCGCCAGCAGCCCCGGACAGGATAATTCACCCCTCCACTTT.

This clone was detected only a few times. The V gene is TRBV6-5, the J gene TRBJ1-6; the match to TRBD1 covers 7 bases. Losses at the gene ends were 10 bases for V and 10 bases for J; bases not matched to a gene: 13. This CDR3 is built from 14 residues. In germline, CDR1 is MNHEY, CDR2 SVGAGI. Written as DNA, the CDR3 is TGTGCCACCCGTCTTGATCAGGACAGGTCACCCCTCCACTTT. This translates into CATRLDQDRSPLHF.

This rearrangement joins TRBV13 to TRBJ2-3, with TRBD2 matching over 16 bases. In germline, CDR1 is PRHDT, CDR2 FYEKMQ (reference sequence). Losses at the gene ends were 5 bases for V and 4 bases for J; bases not matched to a gene: 6. The CDR3 is 17 amino acids. CDR3 sequence (DNA): TGTGCCAGCAGCACGGGACTAGCGGGGGGGCGATCAGATACGCAGTATTTT. Translated: CASSTGLAGGRSDTQYF.

The CDR3 DNA sequence: TGTGCCAGCAGCCCCGACGGAAGCGGTCAGCCCCAGCATTTT. As protein: CASSPDGSGQPQHF. The V and J genes are TRBV3-1 (or the pseudogene TRBV3-2) and TRBJ1-5; D remains ambiguous. Trimming left V 4 bases short and J 6 bases short, with 13 bases between. The CDR3 consists of 14 residues. Germline CDR1 reads LGHDT; CDR2 reads YNNKEL (reference sequence).

This chain uses TRBV18 with TRBJ1-1, with a tentative D call TRBD1 (5 bases). This CDR3 is built from 14 residues. The ends were cut back, 0 bases at V and 7 bases at J, with 12 bases in the middle. Germline V gene sequence: CDR1 KGHSH, CDR2 LQKENI. The CDR3 sequence: CASSPPAGRNEAFF. DNA for the CDR3: TGTGCCAGCTCACCACCGGCAGGGCGTAATGAAGCTTTCTTT.